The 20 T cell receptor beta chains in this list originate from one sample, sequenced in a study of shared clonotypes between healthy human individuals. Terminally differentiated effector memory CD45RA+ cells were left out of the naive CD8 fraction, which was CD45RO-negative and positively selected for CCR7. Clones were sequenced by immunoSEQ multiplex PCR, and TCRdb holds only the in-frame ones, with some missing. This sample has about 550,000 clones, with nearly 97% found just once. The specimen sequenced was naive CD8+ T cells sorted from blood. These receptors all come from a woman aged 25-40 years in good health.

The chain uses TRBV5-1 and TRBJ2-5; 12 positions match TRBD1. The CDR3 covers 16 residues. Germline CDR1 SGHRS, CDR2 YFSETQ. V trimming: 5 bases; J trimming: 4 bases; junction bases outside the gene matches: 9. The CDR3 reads CASRRTGTGGGETQYF. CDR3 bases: TGCGCCAGCAGAAGGACCGGGACAGGGGGCGGAGAGACCCAGTACTTC.

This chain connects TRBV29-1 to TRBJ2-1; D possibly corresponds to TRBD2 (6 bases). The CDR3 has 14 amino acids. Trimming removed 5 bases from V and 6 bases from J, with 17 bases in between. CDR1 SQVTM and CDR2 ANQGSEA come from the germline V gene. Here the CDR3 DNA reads TGCAGCGTTCATGGGGGGACCCTCGTCAATGAGCAGTTCTTC. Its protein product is CSVHGGTLVNEQFF.

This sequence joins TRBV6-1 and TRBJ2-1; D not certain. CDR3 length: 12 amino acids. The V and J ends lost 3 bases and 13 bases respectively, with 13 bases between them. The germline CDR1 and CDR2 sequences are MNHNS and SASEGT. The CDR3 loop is CASSERQVNQFF. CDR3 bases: TGTGCCAGCAGTGAGCGGCAGGTGAACCAGTTCTTC.

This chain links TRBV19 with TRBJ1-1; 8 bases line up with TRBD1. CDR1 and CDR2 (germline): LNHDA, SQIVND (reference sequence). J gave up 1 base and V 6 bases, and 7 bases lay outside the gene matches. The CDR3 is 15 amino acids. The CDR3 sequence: CASSKGQDKNTEAFF. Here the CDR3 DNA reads TGTGCCAGTAGCAAGGGACAGGATAAGAACACTGAAGCTTTCTTT.

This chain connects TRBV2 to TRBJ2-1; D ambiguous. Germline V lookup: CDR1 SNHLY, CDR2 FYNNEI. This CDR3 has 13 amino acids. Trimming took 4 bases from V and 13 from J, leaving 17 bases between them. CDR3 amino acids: CASSGRDWMKQFF. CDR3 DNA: TGTGCCAGCAGTGGCCGTGATTGGATGAAACAGTTCTTC.

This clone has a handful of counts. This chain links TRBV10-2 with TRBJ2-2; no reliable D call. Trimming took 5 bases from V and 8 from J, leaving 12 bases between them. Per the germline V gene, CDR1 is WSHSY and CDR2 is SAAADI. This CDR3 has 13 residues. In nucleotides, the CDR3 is TGCGCCAGCAGTACCCTCGTAAGTGGGGAGCTGTTTTTT. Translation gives CASSTLVSGELFF.

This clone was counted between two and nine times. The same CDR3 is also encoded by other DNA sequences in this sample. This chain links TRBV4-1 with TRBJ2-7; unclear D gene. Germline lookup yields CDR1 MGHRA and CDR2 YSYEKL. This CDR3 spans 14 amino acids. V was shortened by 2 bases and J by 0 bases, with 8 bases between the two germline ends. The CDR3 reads CASSQRLTSYEQYF. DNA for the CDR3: TGCGCCAGCAGCCAACGTCTAACCTCCTACGAGCAGTACTTC.

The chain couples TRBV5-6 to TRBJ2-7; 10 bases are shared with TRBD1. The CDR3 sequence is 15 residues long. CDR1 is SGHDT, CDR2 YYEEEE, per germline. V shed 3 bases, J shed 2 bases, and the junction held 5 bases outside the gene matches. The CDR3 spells CASSSRQGAAYEQYF. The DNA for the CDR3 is TGTGCCAGCAGCTCCCGACAGGGGGCAGCCTACGAGCAGTACTTC.

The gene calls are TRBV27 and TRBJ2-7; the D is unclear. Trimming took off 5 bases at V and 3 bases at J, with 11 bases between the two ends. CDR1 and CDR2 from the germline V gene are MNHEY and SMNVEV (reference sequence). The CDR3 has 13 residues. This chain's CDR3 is CASSNGPLYEQYF. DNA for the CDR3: TGTGCCAGCAGTAACGGACCTCTCTACGAGCAGTACTTC.

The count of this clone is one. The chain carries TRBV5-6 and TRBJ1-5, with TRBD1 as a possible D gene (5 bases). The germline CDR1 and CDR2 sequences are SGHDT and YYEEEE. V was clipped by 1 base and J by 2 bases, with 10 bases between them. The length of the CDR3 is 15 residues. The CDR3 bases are TGTGCCAGCAGCTTGTTGGGGGTCGGCAATCAGCCCCAGCATTTT. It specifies CASSLLGVGNQPQHF.

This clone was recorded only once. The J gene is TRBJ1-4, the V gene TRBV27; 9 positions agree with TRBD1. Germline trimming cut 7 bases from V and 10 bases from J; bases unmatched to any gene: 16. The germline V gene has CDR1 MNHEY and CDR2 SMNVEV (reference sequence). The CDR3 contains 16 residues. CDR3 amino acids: CASTQSPGTGTRKLFF. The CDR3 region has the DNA TGTGCCAGCACCCAGTCACCCGGGACAGGGACTAGAAAACTGTTTTTT.

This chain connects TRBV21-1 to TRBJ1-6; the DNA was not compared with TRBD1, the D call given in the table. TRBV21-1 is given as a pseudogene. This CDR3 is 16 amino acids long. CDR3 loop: CASSRENQGSNSPLHF. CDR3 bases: TGTGCCAGCAGCAGAGAGAACCAGGGAAGTAATTCACCCCTCCACTTT.

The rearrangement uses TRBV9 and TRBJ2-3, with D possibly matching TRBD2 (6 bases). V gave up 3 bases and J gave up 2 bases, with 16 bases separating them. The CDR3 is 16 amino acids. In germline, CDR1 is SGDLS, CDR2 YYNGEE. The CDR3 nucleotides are TGTGCCAGCAGCGCGGGGACTGGCGCCCCCACAGATACGCAGTATTTT. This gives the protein CASSAGTGAPTDTQYF.

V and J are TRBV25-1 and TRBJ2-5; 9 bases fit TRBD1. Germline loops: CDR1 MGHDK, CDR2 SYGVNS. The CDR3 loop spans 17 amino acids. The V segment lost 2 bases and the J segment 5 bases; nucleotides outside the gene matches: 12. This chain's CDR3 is CASSEGVGTGREETQYF. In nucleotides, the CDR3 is TGTGCCAGCAGTGAAGGCGTCGGGACAGGGCGTGAGGAGACCCAGTACTTC.

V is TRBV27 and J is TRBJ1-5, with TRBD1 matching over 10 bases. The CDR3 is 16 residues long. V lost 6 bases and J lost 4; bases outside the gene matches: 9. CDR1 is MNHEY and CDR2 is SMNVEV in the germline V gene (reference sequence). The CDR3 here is CASSLNRDRGNQPQHF. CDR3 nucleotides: TGTGCCAGCAGCTTAAACCGGGACAGGGGAAATCAGCCCCAGCATTTT.

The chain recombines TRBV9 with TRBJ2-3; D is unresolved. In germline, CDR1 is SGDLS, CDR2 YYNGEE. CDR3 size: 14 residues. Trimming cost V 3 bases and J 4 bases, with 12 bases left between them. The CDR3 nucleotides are TGTGCCAGCAGCGGGAGCCTCCAGGCAGATACGCAGTATTTT. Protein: CASSGSLQADTQYF. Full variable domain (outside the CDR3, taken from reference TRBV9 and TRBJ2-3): DSGVTQTPKHLITATGQRVTLRCSPRSGDLSVYWYQQSLDQGLQFLIQYYNGEERAKGNILERFSAQQFPDLHSELNLSSLELGDSALYFCASSGSLQADTQYFGPGTRLTVL.

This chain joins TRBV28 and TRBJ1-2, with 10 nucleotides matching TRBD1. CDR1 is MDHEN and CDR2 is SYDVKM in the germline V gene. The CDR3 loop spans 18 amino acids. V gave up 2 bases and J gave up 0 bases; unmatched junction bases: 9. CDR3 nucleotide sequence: TGTGCCAGCAGTTTAGGCCTGGACAGGGGGACTACTAACTATGGCTACACCTTC. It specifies CASSLGLDRGTTNYGYTF.

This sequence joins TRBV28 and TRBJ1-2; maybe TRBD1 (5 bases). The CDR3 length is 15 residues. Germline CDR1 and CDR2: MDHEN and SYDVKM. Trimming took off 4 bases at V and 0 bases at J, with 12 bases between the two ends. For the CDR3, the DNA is TGTGCCAGCAGTTCGACAGTGATCTCTAACTATGGCTACACCTTC. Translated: CASSSTVISNYGYTF.

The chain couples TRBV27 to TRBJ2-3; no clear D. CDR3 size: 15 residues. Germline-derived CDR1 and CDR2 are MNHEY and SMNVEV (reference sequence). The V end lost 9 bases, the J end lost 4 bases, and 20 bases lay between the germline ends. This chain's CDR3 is CASQTAPAGADTQYF. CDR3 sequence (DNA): TGTGCCAGTCAGACGGCCCCCGCTGGGGCAGATACGCAGTATTTT.

CDR3 region: CASRIAGETYNEQFF. CDR3 in DNA: TGTGCCAGCAGAATAGCGGGAGAGACCTACAATGAGCAGTTCTTC. The chain has TRBV27 and TRBJ2-1; TRBD2 aligns across 9 bases. V lost 6 bases and J lost 2; bases outside the gene matches: 5. This CDR3 region has 15 residues. Germline-derived CDR1 and CDR2 are MNHEY and SMNVEV (reference sequence).